This is a list of T cell receptor beta chains from one sample in a study of cytomegalovirus exposure and HLA in healthy donors. TCRdb keeps only in-frame clones here, not all; method: immunoSEQ multiplex PCR. The sample consists of roughly 110,000 clones, under 85% of them appearing once. Material: PBMCs. Source of these receptors: a male donor in good health and CMV-seronegative. Each CDR3 is given with its conserved first and last residue. The D gene is left open where the match is weak. Some rows mark clone size as missing; the rest say once, few, many or name a class of expanded clone.

J gene,D gene,V gene,clone size,CDR3 protein,CDR3 DNA
TRBJ2-2,NA,TRBV11-3,NA,CASSLLPGNTGELFF,TGTGCCAGCAGCTTACTCCCCGGGAACACCGGGGAGCTGTTTTTT
TRBJ1-1,TRBD1,TRBV18,NA,CASSDRERNTEAFF,TGTGCCAGCTCTGACAGGGAAAGGAACACTGAAGCTTTCTTT
TRBJ1-1,TRBD1,TRBV7-2,NA,CASSEGTGNTEAFF,TGTGCCAGCAGCGAAGGGACAGGGAACACTGAAGCTTTCTTT
TRBJ1-5,NA,TRBV7-9,NA,CASSHSRDNNQPQHF,TGTGCCAGCAGCCATTCCCGGGACAACAATCAGCCCCAGCATTTT
TRBJ1-3,TRBD1,TRBV28,NA,CAGSRGDSGNTIYF,TGTGCCGGCAGCAGGGGGGACTCTGGAAACACCATATATTTT
TRBJ1-1,TRBD1,TRBV2,NA,CASSGTGGTRNTEAFF,TGTGCCAGCAGTGGGACAGGGGGCACGAGGAACACTGAAGCTTTCTTT
TRBJ1-5,NA,TRBV9,NA,CASSPHGGLNQPQHF,TGTGCCAGCAGCCCCCACGGGGGGCTCAATCAGCCCCAGCATTTT
TRBJ2-5,TRBD2,TRBV15,NA,CATSRGELAGEETQYF,TGTGCCACCAGCAGAGGGGAGCTAGCGGGAGAAGAGACCCAGTACTTC
TRBJ2-5,NA,TRBV5-6,NA,CASSLGHPRGRETQYF,TGTGCCAGCAGCTTGGGGCACCCCCGAGGAAGAGAGACCCAGTACTTC
TRBJ1-2,TRBD1,TRBV25-1,NA,CASRDDRGRGYGYTF,TGTGCCAGCAGGGACGACAGGGGAAGGGGCTATGGCTACACCTTC
TRBJ1-1,TRBD1,TRBV14,NA,CASSRRGLNTEAFF,TGTGCCAGCAGCCGGAGGGGGCTGAACACTGAAGCTTTCTTT
TRBJ2-1,TRBD2,TRBV5-6,NA,CASSGRRGLAGNNEQFF,TGTGCCAGCAGCGGCCGCCGGGGACTAGCGGGAAACAATGAGCAGTTCTTC
TRBJ2-1,TRBD1,TRBV6-5,few,CASSYSKWLDRGEQFF,TGTGCCAGCAGTTACTCGAAGTGGCTCGACAGGGGTGAGCAGTTCTTC
TRBJ2-3,TRBD1,TRBV4-1,NA,CASSHLGQGSTDTQYF,TGCGCCAGCAGCCATCTCGGACAGGGGAGCACAGATACGCAGTATTTT
TRBJ1-2,NA,TRBV10-3,NA,CAISPDSNYGYTF,TGTGCCATCAGCCCGGACAGTAACTATGGCTACACCTTC
TRBJ1-2,NA,TRBV19,few,CATSSKWEQTSYGYTF,TGTGCCACCAGTAGTAAGTGGGAGCAGACCAGCTATGGCTACACCTTC
TRBJ2-1,NA,TRBV4-1,NA,CASSQPGRKRSSYNEQFF,TGCGCCAGCAGCCAACCTGGGAGAAAGCGAAGCTCCTACAATGAGCAGTTCTTC
TRBJ2-1,TRBD2,TRBV11-3,NA,CASSLSGLANEQFF,TGTGCCAGCAGCTTATCGGGACTAGCAAATGAGCAGTTCTTC
TRBJ2-5,TRBD1,TRBV5-1,NA,CASSFNNPGQGVQYF,TGCGCCAGCAGCTTTAATAATCCGGGACAGGGTGTTCAGTACTTC
TRBJ2-7,NA,TRBV5-1,NA,CASSLGQSYEQYF,TGCGCCAGCAGCCTCGGACAATCCTACGAGCAGTACTTC
TRBJ1-2,NA,TRBV6-5,NA,CASSYSTTSNYGYTF,TGTGCCAGCAGTTACTCTACGACTTCGAACTATGGCTACACCTTC
TRBJ1-4,TRBD1,TRBV28,few,CASYLGTGDKLFF,TGTGCCAGCTACCTCGGGACAGGGGATAAACTGTTTTTT
TRBJ2-5,NA,TRBV4-1,once,CASSQPPGETQYF,TGCGCCAGCAGCCAACCCCCGGGGGAGACCCAGTACTTC
TRBJ2-5,TRBD2,TRBV10-3,NA,CAAGLTTSMGETQYF,TGTGCCGCGGGACTAACAACTAGCATGGGGGAGACCCAGTACTTC
TRBJ2-3,NA,TRBV4-1,few,CASSRFLTQYF,TGCGCCAGCAGCCGATTTCTAACGCAGTATTTT
TRBJ2-1,TRBD2,TRBV2,NA,CASKLAGAAEQFF,TGTGCCAGCAAGTTAGCGGGAGCCGCTGAGCAGTTCTTC
TRBJ2-2,NA,TRBV30,once,CAWTMAGRRTGELFF,TGTGCCTGGACAATGGCGGGGAGGCGCACCGGGGAGCTGTTTTTT
TRBJ1-1,NA,TRBV5-5,few,CASSLHRQGEAFF,TGTGCCAGCAGCTTGCACAGGCAGGGCGAAGCTTTCTTT
TRBJ2-1,NA,TRBV27,NA,CASRREGFKNEQFF,TGTGCCAGCCGCCGTGAGGGATTTAAGAATGAGCAGTTCTTC
TRBJ2-7,TRBD1,TRBV10-2,few,CASSLFGTGGASLHEQYF,TGCGCCAGCAGTCTTTTTGGGACAGGGGGCGCGAGTCTCCACGAGCAGTACTTC
TRBJ1-2,NA,TRBV29-1,NA,CSVGGGAAYGYTF,TGCAGCGTCGGGGGAGGGGCAGCCTATGGCTACACCTTC
TRBJ1-2,TRBD1,TRBV29-1,NA,CSVEENTGVVGYTF,TGCAGCGTTGAAGAAAATACAGGGGTAGTGGGCTACACCTTC
TRBJ2-7,TRBD2,TRBV19,NA,CASSRLAGTLGHEQYF,TGTGCCAGTAGTAGGCTAGCGGGAACCCTAGGGCACGAGCAGTACTTC
TRBJ2-7,NA,TRBV4-2,NA,CASSQESSNAGTVYEQYF,TGTGCCAGCAGCCAAGAAAGCTCAAACGCAGGAACGGTGTACGAGCAGTACTTC
TRBJ2-7,TRBD2,TRBV4-2,NA,CASSQEELAGTYEQYF,TGTGCCAGCAGCCAAGAAGAGCTAGCGGGAACCTACGAGCAGTACTTC
TRBJ1-1,NA,TRBV19,few,CASSPDRLNTEAFF,TGTGCCAGTAGTCCTGACAGGCTGAACACTGAAGCTTTCTTT
TRBJ2-7,NA,TRBV19,NA,CASISPGWRTNYEQYF,TGTGCCAGTATTTCCCCGGGGTGGCGGACGAACTACGAGCAGTACTTC
TRBJ2-1,TRBD1,TRBV28,NA,CASSLFRGTYNEQFF,TGTGCCAGCAGTTTGTTCAGGGGGACCTACAATGAGCAGTTCTTC
TRBJ2-1,NA,TRBV7-7,NA,CASSLSLGGNEQFF,TGTGCCAGCAGCTTAAGTCTGGGGGGCAATGAGCAGTTCTTC
TRBJ2-3,TRBD2,TRBV28,once,CASSFVGLAGDTQYF,TGTGCCAGCAGTTTTGTGGGACTAGCGGGAGATACGCAGTATTTT
TRBJ2-3,TRBD2,TRBV5-4,NA,CASSLGGLAGPDTQYF,TGTGCCAGCAGCTTGGGAGGGCTAGCGGGTCCGGATACGCAGTATTTT
TRBJ2-1,NA,TRBV7-8,NA,CASSLILRQGDEQFF,TGTGCCAGCAGCTTAATCCTCCGACAAGGGGATGAGCAGTTCTTC
TRBJ1-3,NA,TRBV15,NA,CATSRAPGVNTIYF,TGTGCCACCAGCAGAGCCCCAGGGGTGAACACCATATATTTT
TRBJ2-2,TRBD1,TRBV6-5,NA,CASSYPAGGFGGELFF,TGTGCCAGCAGTTACCCGGCAGGGGGCTTCGGCGGGGAGCTGTTTTTT
TRBJ1-1,NA,TRBV10-1,NA,CASSERVNTEAFF,TGCGCCAGCAGTGAGCGGGTGAACACTGAAGCTTTCTTT
TRBJ2-1,NA,TRBV6-5,NA,CASSYLTGGAYNEQFF,TGTGCCAGCAGTTACCTAACAGGGGGGGCCTACAATGAGCAGTTCTTC
TRBJ1-1,NA,TRBV28,once,CAIAKERGTEAFF,TGTGCCATCGCTAAGGAGCGTGGGACTGAAGCTTTCTTT
TRBJ1-2,TRBD1,TRBV27,NA,CASSGQGARYYGYTF,TGTGCCAGCAGTGGACAGGGGGCCCGCTACTATGGCTACACCTTC
TRBJ1-2,NA,TRBV6-4,NA,CASSERPAGGYTF,TGTGCCAGCAGTGAAAGACCGGCAGGTGGCTACACCTTC
TRBJ2-7,TRBD1,TRBV27,NA,CASSLRDRGIYEQYF,TGTGCCAGCAGTTTACGGGACAGGGGTATCTACGAGCAGTACTTC
TRBJ2-1,TRBD1,TRBV29-1,NA,CSVEGTGIINEQFF,TGCAGCGTTGAAGGGACAGGGATAATCAATGAGCAGTTCTTC
TRBJ2-7,NA,TRBV13,NA,CASSLANYEQYF,TGTGCCAGCAGCTTAGCTAACTACGAGCAGTACTTC
TRBJ1-1,NA,TRBV29-1,NA,CSVVAGITEAFF,TGCAGCGTTGTGGCAGGGATCACTGAAGCTTTCTTT
TRBJ2-7,NA,TRBV28,NA,CASTYGLDGIYEQYF,TGTGCCAGCACCTACGGGCTGGACGGGATCTACGAGCAGTACTTC
TRBJ1-1,TRBD1,TRBV12-5,NA,CASAATGGAATEAFF,TGTGCTAGTGCCGCAACAGGGGGCGCAGCCACTGAAGCTTTCTTT